This T cell receptor beta chain was identified during a study of patients and donors after allogeneic stem cell transplantation. J was trimmed by 3 bases and V by 4 bases; bases with no gene match: 7. Germline CDR1 and CDR2: SGHVS and FQNEAQ. The CDR3 is 18 amino acids. This clonotype was counted between two and nine times. One entry per CDR3 protein results from TCRdb running MiXCR on the RT-PCR reads. This table holds hundreds of thousands of distinct CDR3 sequences, roughly 16% found once. This receptor was taken from a human donor who was either an allogeneic HSCT recipient or a stem cell or donor lymphocyte infusion donor (not recorded which). It is not recorded whose cells these are; they may come from a transplant donor. The chain employs TRBV7-8 and TRBJ2-6; TRBD1 matches at 12 bases. The sequenced sample was blood, either unsorted or a sorted T cell fraction (not recorded which). The CDR3 is CASSSPGQGASGANVLTF. Here the CDR3 DNA reads TGTGCCAGCAGCTCCCCGGGACAGGGGGCTAGTGGGGCCAACGTCCTGACTTTC.